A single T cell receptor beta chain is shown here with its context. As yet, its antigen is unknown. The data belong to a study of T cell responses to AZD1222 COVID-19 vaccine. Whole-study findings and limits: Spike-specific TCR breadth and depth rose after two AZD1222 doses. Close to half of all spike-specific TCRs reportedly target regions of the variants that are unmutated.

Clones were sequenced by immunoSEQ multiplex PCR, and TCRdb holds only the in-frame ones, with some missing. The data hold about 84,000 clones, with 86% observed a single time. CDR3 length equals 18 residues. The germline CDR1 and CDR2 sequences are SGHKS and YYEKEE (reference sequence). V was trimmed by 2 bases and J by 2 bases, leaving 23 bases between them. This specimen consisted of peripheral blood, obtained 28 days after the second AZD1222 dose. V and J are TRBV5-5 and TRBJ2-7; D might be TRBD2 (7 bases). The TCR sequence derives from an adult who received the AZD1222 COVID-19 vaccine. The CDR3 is CASSFVGGGATHTYEQYF. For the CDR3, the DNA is TGTGCCAGCAGCTTTGTTGGTGGGGGGGCCACACATACCTACGAGCAGTACTTC.